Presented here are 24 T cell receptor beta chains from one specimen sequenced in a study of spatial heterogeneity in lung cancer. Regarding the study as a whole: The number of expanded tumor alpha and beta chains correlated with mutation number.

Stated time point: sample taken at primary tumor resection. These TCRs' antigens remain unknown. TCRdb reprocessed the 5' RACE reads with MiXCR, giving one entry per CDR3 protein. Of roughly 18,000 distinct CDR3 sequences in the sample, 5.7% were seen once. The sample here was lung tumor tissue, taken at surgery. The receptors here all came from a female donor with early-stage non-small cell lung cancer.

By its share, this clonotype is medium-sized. CDR3 protein: CASGANEQFF. In DNA, the CDR3 is TGTGCCAGCGGAGCCAATGAGCAGTTCTTC. The chain employs TRBV10-3 and TRBJ2-1; no reliable D call. Per the germline V gene, CDR1 is ENHRY and CDR2 is SYGVKD. The CDR3 runs to 10 residues. V gave up 10 bases and J gave up 6 bases, with 7 bases separating them.

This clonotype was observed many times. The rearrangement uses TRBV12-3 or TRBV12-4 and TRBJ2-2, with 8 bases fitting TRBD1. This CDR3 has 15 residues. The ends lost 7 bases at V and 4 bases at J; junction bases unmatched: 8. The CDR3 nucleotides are TGTGCCAGCACCCAAGGACAGGGAATCACCGGGGAGCTGTTTTTT. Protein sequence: CASTQGQGITGELFF.

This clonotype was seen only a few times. The DNA of the CDR3 is TGCAGCGTAGAAAATGGGGACTACGAGCAGTACTTC. The encoded protein is CSVENGDYEQYF. This chain connects TRBV29-1 to TRBJ2-7, with D unclear. V lost 6 bases and J lost 3, with 12 bases in between. There are 12 residues in the CDR3. In germline, CDR1 is SQVTM, CDR2 ANQGSEA.

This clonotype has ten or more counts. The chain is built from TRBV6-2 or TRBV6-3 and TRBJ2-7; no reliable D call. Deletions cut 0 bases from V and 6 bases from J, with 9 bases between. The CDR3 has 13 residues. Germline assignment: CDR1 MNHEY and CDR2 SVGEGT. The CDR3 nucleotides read TGTGCCAGCAGTTACTCCGCTTCCCTCGAGCAGTACTTC. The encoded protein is CASSYSASLEQYF.

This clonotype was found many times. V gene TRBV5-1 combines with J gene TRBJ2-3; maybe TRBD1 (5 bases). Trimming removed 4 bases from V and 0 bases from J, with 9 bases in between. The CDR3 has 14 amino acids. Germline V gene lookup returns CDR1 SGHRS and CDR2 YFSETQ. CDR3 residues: CASSSDRSTDTQYF. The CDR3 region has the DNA TGCGCCAGCAGCAGTGACAGAAGCACAGATACGCAGTATTTT.

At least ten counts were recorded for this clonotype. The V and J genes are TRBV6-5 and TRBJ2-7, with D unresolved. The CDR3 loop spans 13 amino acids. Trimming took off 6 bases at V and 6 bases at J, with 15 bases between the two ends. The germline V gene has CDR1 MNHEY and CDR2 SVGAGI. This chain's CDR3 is CASSKAALSEQYF. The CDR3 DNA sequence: TGTGCCAGCAGCAAGGCCGCTTTATCCGAGCAGTACTTC.

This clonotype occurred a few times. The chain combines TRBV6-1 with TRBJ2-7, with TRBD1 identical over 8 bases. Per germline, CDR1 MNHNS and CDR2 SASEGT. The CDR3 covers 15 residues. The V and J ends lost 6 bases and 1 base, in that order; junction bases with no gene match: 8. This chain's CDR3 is CASRGPGTGSYEQYF. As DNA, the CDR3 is TGTGCCAGCAGGGGTCCCGGGACAGGATCCTACGAGCAGTACTTC.

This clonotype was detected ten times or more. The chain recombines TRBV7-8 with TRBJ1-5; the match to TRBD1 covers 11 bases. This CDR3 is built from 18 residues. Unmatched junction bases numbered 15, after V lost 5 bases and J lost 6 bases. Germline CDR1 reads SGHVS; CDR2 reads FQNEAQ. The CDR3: CASSEGEGQGAFRQPQHF. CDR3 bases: TGTGCCAGCAGCGAAGGGGAAGGACAGGGGGCATTTCGTCAGCCCCAGCATTTT.

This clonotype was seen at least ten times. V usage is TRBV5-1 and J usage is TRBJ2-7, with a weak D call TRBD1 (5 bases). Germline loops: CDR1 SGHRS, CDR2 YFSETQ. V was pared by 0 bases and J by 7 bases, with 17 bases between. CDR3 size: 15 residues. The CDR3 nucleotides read TGCGCCAGCAGCTTGGCCGACAGCCCTCTCGGTGAGCAGTACTTC. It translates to CASSLADSPLGEQYF.

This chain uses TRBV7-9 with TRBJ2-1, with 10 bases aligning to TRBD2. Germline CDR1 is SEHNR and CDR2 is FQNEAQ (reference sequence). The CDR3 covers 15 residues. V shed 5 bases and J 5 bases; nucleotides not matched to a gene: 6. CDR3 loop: CASSGSGRSDNEQFF. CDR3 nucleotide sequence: TGTGCCAGCAGCGGTAGCGGGAGGTCAGACAATGAGCAGTTCTTC.

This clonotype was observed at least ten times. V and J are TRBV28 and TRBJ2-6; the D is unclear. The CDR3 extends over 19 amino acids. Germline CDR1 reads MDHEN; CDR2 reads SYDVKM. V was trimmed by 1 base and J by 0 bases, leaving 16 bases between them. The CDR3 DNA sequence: TGTGCCAGCAGTTTATTGGTTGAGCCCGACATCTCTGGGGCCAACGTCCTGACTTTC. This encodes CASSLLVEPDISGANVLTF.

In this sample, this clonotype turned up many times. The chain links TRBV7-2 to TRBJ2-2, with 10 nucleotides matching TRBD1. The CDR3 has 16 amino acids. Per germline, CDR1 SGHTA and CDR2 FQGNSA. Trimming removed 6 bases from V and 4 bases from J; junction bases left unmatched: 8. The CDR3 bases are TGTGCCAGCAGACCCGGGACAGGGGCACTCACCGGGGAGCTGTTTTTT. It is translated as CASRPGTGALTGELFF.

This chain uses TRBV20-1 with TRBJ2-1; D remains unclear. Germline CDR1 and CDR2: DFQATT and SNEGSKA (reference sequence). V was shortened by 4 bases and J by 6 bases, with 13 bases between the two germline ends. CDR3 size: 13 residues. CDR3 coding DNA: TGCAGTGCTATGGCCCGCTCCCCCAATGAGCAGTTCTTC. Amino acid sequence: CSAMARSPNEQFF.

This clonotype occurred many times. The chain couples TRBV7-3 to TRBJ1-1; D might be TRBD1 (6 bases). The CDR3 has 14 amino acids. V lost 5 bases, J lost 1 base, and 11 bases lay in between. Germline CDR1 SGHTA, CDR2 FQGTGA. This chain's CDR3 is CASSLLGGNTEAFF. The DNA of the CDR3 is TGTGCCAGCAGCCTATTAGGGGGGAACACTGAAGCTTTCTTT.

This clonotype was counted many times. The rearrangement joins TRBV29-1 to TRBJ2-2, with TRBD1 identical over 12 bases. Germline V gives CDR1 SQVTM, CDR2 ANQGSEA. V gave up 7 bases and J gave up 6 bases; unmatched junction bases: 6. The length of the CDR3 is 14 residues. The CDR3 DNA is TGCAGCGCTGGGGACAGGGGGCTCTCCGGGGAGCTGTTTTTT. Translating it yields CSAGDRGLSGELFF.

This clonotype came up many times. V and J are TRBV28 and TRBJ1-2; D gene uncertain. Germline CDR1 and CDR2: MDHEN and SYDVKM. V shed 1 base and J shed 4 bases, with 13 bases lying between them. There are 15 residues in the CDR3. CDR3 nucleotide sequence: TGTGCCAGCAGTTTATCGGGCGGAGTTGGCTATGGCTACACCTTC. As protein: CASSLSGGVGYGYTF.

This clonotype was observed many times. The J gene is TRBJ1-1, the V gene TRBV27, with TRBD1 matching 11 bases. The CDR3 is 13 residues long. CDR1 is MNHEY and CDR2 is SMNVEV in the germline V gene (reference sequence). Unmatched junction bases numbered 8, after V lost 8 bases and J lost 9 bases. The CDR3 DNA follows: TGTGCCAGCGGCCGGGACAGGGGGTTCCAAGCTTTCTTT. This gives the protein CASGRDRGFQAFF.

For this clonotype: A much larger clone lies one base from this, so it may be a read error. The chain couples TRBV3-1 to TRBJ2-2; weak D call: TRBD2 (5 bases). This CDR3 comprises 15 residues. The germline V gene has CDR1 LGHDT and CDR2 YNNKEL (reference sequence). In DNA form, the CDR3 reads TGTACCAGCAGCCAAGAGTCCGCGGGCGCCGGGGAGCTGTTTTTT. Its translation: CTSSQESAGAGELFF.

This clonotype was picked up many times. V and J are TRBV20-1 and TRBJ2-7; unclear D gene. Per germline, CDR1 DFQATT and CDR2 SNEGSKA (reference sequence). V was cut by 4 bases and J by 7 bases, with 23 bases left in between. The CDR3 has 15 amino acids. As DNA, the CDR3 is TGCAGTGCTACAGCCCCCCGGACCGCTGCCGGAGAGCAGTACTTC. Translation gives CSATAPRTAAGEQYF.

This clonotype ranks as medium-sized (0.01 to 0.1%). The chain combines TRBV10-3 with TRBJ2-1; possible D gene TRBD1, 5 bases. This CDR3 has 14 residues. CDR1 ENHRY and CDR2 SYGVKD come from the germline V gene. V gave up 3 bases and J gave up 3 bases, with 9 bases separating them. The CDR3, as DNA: TGTGCCATCAGTGAACGACAGAACTACAATGAGCAGTTCTTC. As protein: CAISERQNYNEQFF.

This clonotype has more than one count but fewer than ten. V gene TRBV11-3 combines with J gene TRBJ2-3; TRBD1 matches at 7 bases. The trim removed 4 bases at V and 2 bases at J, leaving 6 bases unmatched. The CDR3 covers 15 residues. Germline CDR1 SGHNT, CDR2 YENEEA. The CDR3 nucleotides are TGTGCCAGCAGCTCCCGGGACAGACCCACAGATACGCAGTATTTT. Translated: CASSSRDRPTDTQYF.

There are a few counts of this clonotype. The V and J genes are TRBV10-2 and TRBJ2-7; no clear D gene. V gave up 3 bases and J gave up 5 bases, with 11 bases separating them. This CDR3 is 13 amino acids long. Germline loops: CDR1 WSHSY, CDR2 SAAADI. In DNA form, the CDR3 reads TGCGCCAGCAGTGAATTGGTTTCCCACGAGCAGTACTTC. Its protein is CASSELVSHEQYF.

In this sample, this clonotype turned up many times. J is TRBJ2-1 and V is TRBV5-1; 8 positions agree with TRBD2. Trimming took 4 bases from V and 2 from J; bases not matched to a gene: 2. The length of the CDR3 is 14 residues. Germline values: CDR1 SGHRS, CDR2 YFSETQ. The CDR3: CASSVREAYNEQFF. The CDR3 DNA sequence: TGCGCCAGCAGCGTGCGGGAGGCCTACAATGAGCAGTTCTTC.

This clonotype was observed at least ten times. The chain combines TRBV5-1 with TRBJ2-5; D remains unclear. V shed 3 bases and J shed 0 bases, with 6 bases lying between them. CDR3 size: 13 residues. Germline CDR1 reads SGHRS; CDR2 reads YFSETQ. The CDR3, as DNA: TGCGCCAGCAGCTCTTCGTACCAAGAGACCCAGTACTTC. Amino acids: CASSSSYQETQYF. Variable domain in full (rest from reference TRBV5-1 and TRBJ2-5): KAGVTQTPRYLIKTRGQQVTLSCSPISGHRSVSWYQQTPGQGLQFLFEYFSETQRNKGNFPGRFSGRQFSNSRSEMNVSTLELGDSALYLCASSSSYQETQYFGPGTRLLVL.